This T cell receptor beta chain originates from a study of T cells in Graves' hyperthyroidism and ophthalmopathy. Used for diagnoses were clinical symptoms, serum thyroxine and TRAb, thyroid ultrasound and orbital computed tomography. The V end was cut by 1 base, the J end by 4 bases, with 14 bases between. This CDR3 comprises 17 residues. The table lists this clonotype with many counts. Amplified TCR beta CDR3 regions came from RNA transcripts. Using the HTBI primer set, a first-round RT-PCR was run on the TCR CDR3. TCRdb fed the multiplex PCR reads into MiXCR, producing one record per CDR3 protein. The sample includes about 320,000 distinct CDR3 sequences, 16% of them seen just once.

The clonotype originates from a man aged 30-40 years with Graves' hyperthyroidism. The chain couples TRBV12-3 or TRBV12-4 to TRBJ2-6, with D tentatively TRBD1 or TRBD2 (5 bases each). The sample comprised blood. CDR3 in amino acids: CASSLETARGGANVLTF. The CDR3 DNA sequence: TGTGCCAGCAGTTTAGAGACAGCCCGAGGGGGGGCCAACGTCCTGACTTTC.